The clone carrying this TCR beta chain was recorded many times. Its antigen remains unknown. Unique molecular identifier tags were affixed to discrete cDNA molecules. TCRdb re-called the 5' RACE reads with MiXCR, one entry per CDR3 protein. The sample has 25,000 to 35,000 distinct CDR3 sequences; over 6.5% are singletons. The source of the sample is a study of early T cells in non-severe SARS-CoV-2 infection. Whole-study context: Sequencing was performed on bulk RNA from unsorted whole blood, leaving chains unpaired. Study-level findings and limits: Using VDJdb, the matching emphasized anti-spike CD8 responses while missing private and CD4 specificities.

Trimming removed 6 bases at V and 1 base at J, with 11 bases between. The CDR3 sequence is 14 residues long. Germline CDR1 ENHRY, CDR2 SYGVKD. The clonotype originates from an adult who was a healthcare worker with PCR-confirmed SARS-CoV-2 infection or an uninfected control (not recorded which). Sample: whole blood. The chain recombines TRBV10-3 with TRBJ2-3; no firm D call. The CDR3 sequence: CAISKSVGTDTQYF. The CDR3 DNA is TGTGCCATCAGCAAGAGCGTTGGCACAGATACGCAGTATTTT.